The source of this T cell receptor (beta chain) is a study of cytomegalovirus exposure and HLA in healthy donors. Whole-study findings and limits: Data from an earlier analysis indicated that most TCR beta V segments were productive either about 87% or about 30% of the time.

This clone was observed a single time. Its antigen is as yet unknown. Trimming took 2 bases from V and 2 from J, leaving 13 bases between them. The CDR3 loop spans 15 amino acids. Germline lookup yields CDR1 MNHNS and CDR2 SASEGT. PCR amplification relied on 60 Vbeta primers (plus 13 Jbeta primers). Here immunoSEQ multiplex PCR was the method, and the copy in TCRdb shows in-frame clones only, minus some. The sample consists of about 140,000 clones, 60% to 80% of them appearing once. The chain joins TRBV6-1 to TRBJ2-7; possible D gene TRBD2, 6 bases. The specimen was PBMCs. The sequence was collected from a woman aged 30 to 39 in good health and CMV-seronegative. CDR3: CASSEFGGEAYEQYF. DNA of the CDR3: TGTGCCAGCAGTGAATTCGGCGGGGAGGCCTACGAGCAGTACTTC.